The entry below gives a single T cell receptor (beta chain) sequence along with its context. Its antigen is still unknown. The sample comes from a study of blood T cells in healthy people across ages. Study findings and constraints: Unsorted PBMC input precluded a conclusive naive versus antigen-experienced comparison.

The length of the CDR3 is 13 residues. V was clipped by 3 bases and J by 4 bases, with 10 bases between them. Per-sample PBMC isolation yielded at least 6.5 million cells. A second 7 to 11 cycle PCR used barcoded and J-beta primers. One entry per CDR3 protein results from TCRdb running MiXCR on the 5' RACE reads. The sample yields 800,000 to 900,000 distinct CDR3 sequences, under 80% seen once. The sequencing sample was made of blood. The receptor comes from a young man in good health. V is TRBV12-3 or TRBV12-4 and J is TRBJ2-7; D not resolved. The CDR3 reads CASSFELIYEQYF. CDR3 sequence (DNA): TGTGCCAGCAGTTTTGAACTGATTTACGAGCAGTACTTC.